Below, one T cell receptor beta chain is given with its context. Its antigen is undetermined. Trimming removed 1 base at V and 4 bases at J, with 5 bases between. The CDR3 is 13 amino acids. Germline V CDR1 and CDR2: MGHDK, SYGVNS. What was sequenced were expressed TCRB transcripts, since all of the isolated RNA had been reverse transcribed. TCRdb keeps only in-frame clones here, not all; method: immunoSEQ multiplex PCR. In the table there are some 410,000 clones, roughly 11% of which are singletons. This entry belongs to a study of beta chain features in type 1 diabetes. Study as a whole: The study examined 107,917,701 sorted cells across all samples. The study, taken as a whole, reports: Healthy donors had naive, central memory and Treg TCRB repertoires that appeared less similar than those seen among patients. Equally in patients and controls, shorter templates might have been favored by PCR. Type 1 diabetes patients had fewer VDJ junction insertions and more deletions.

This chain uses TRBV25-1 with TRBJ1-5; D is unresolved. The source is a woman between 18 and 29 years old in good health. Sequencing input: naive CD4+ T cells from blood. CDR3 residues: CASSESGNQPQHF. CDR3 DNA: TGTGCCAGCAGTGAATCCGGAAATCAGCCCCAGCATTTT.